This entry lists 24 T cell receptor beta chains sequenced from one sample in a study of radiation and T cells in renal cell carcinoma. The time point is: baseline pretreatment blood. Treatment noted: 15 Gy SBRT to primary tumor, nephrectomy 4 weeks later. Assay used: immunoSEQ multiplex PCR; TCRdb lists only in-frame clones, some missing. The table lists 150,000 or so clones, roughly nine tenths of them singletons. Sequencing used blood, obtained from a patient whose treatment included radiotherapy and nephrectomy. These receptors all come from a woman between 65 and 79 years old with renal cell carcinoma.

The chain links TRBV14 to TRBJ1-1; 8 bases match TRBD1. The CDR3 loop spans 11 amino acids. Per germline, CDR1 SGHDN and CDR2 FVKESK. Trimming cost V 4 bases and J 8 bases; bases outside gene matches: 0. The CDR3: CASSRTGEAFF. In DNA form, the CDR3 reads TGTGCCAGCAGCCGGACAGGGGAAGCTTTCTTT.

The chain is built from TRBV7-9 and TRBJ2-7, with 7 bases matching TRBD2. The CDR3 is made up of 15 amino acids. Germline V lookup: CDR1 SEHNR, CDR2 FQNEAQ (reference sequence). Trimming removed 0 bases from V and 0 bases from J; junction bases left unmatched: 2. The CDR3 sequence: CASSLAGGSSYEQYF. In nucleotides, the CDR3 is TGTGCCAGCAGCTTAGCGGGGGGGAGCTCCTACGAGCAGTACTTC.

This sequence joins TRBV5-1 and TRBJ2-6; tentative D call: TRBD1 (5 bases). Germline assignment: CDR1 SGHRS and CDR2 YFSETQ. With 4 bases removed from V and 0 bases from J, the gap between germline ends came to 8 bases. CDR3 length: 15 residues. CDR3 sequence (DNA): TGCGCCAGCAGCCCAGGGAACTCTGGGGCCAACGTCCTGACTTTC. Translating gives CASSPGNSGANVLTF.

The chain employs TRBV9 and TRBJ2-1, with D possibly TRBD2 on 5 matching bases. Germline values: CDR1 SGDLS, CDR2 YYNGEE. V was clipped by 2 bases and J by 7 bases, with 7 bases between them. The CDR3 extends over 12 amino acids. The CDR3, as DNA: TGTGCCAGCAGCGTCTGGGAGAATGAGCAGTTCTTC. Amino acid sequence: CASSVWENEQFF.

The chain carries TRBV28 and TRBJ1-2, with unresolved D. The germline CDR1 and CDR2 sequences are MDHEN and SYDVKM. V was shortened by 5 bases and J by 11 bases, with 18 bases between the two germline ends. This CDR3 contains 13 residues. The DNA of the CDR3 is TGTGCCAGCAGTGGCCAGCAGGAGGGCGGATACACCTTC. Its protein is CASSGQQEGGYTF.

This clone was counted once. J is TRBJ1-6 and V is TRBV5-4; unclear D gene. V gave up 4 bases and J gave up 8 bases, with 13 bases separating them. Germline lookup yields CDR1 SGHNT and CDR2 YYREEE (reference sequence). The CDR3 runs 14 residues. The CDR3 DNA is TGTGCCAGCAGCCGTGGGCCCAATGATTCACCCCTCCACTTT. Encoded protein: CASSRGPNDSPLHF.

This sequence joins TRBV6-1 and TRBJ2-4; weak D call: TRBD1 (5 bases). The CDR3 loop spans 17 amino acids. Trimming removed 2 bases at V and 3 bases at J, with 17 bases between. Germline CDR1 MNHNS, CDR2 SASEGT. CDR3 sequence: CASSEQLGQVGKNIQYF. CDR3 DNA sequence: TGTGCCAGCAGTGAACAGCTGGGGCAAGTTGGCAAAAACATTCAGTACTTC.

The table lists this clone with a few counts. The chain carries TRBV7-9 and TRBJ2-1; TRBD1 matches 10 bases. The V gene end was trimmed by 5 bases and the J gene end by 3 bases; junction bases not matched to a gene: 4. Germline V gives CDR1 SEHNR, CDR2 FQNEAQ (reference sequence). This CDR3 is built from 15 residues. The chain's CDR3 is CASSLRDRGYNEQFF. Written as DNA, the CDR3 is TGTGCCAGCAGCCTTAGGGACAGGGGCTACAATGAGCAGTTCTTC.

This clone was seen once. The chain employs TRBV2 and TRBJ2-6, with a possible D match to TRBD2 (5 bases). The germline V and J ends were trimmed by 3 bases and 0 bases, with 15 bases remaining between them. Germline CDR1 is SNHLY and CDR2 is FYNNEI. The CDR3 has 18 amino acids. The DNA for the CDR3 is TGTGCCAGCAGTGACCGCATCGGAGGTTTCTCTGGGGCCAACGTCCTGACTTTC. Translated: CASSDRIGGFSGANVLTF.

This chain connects TRBV9 to TRBJ1-3; D possibly corresponds to TRBD1 (5 bases). V lost 0 bases and J 3 bases, leaving 10 bases between the germline ends. The CDR3 covers 15 residues. Germline V gene data show CDR1 as SGDLS and CDR2 as YYNGEE. CDR3 DNA sequence: TGTGCCAGCAGCGTAGCAGGGACTAGTGGAAACACCATATATTTT. It encodes CASSVAGTSGNTIYF.

V and J are TRBV7-3 and TRBJ2-2, with unresolved D. Germline V gives CDR1 SGHTA, CDR2 FQGTGA. The V end lost 2 bases, the J end lost 2 bases, and 9 bases lay between the germline ends. The CDR3 has 15 amino acids. CDR3 protein: CASSLGLLNTGELFF. In DNA form, the CDR3 reads TGTGCCAGCAGCTTAGGGCTACTCAACACCGGGGAGCTGTTTTTT.

The chain combines TRBV7-8 with TRBJ2-7, with D uncertain. Germline CDR1 is SGHVS and CDR2 is FQNEAQ. CDR3 length: 12 residues. V was shortened by 4 bases and J by 2 bases, with 6 bases between the two germline ends. CDR3 sequence: CASSSDAYEQYF. Here the CDR3 DNA reads TGTGCCAGCAGCTCCGACGCCTACGAGCAGTACTTC.

This chain links TRBV28 with TRBJ1-5; D is possibly TRBD1 (6 bases). Germline lookup yields CDR1 MDHEN and CDR2 SYDVKM. Trimming shortened V by 5 bases and J by 3 bases, and 17 bases separated the two germline ends. The CDR3 totals 16 residues. The CDR3 here is CASSQAGTPINQPQHF. The CDR3 region has the DNA TGTGCCAGCAGTCAGGCCGGGACACCGATCAATCAGCCCCAGCATTTT.

The chain uses TRBV7-2 and TRBJ1-3; D ambiguous. Germline-derived CDR1 and CDR2 are SGHTA and FQGNSA. The CDR3 covers 16 residues. V lost 5 bases, J lost 0 bases, and 14 bases lay in between. CDR3 nucleotide sequence: TGTGCCAGCAGCCGCCCGGCCGGGAGCTCTGGAAACACCATATATTTT. Encoded protein: CASSRPAGSSGNTIYF.

The V and J genes are TRBV7-2 and TRBJ1-4; no clear D gene. The V end lost 2 bases, the J end lost 8 bases, and 9 bases lay between the germline ends. Germline V gives CDR1 SGHTA, CDR2 FQGNSA. This CDR3 region has 13 residues. For the CDR3, the DNA is TGTGCCAGCAGCTTAAAGGCTACCGAAAAACTGTTTTTT. Translated: CASSLKATEKLFF. Full variable domain (rest looked up from reference TRBV7-2 and TRBJ1-4): GAGVSQSPSNKVTEKGKDVELRCDPISGHTALYWYRQSLGQGLEFLIYFQGNSAPDKSGLPSDRFSAERTGGSVSTLTIQRTQQEDSAVYLCASSLKATEKLFFGSGTQLSVL.

V usage is TRBV7-2 and J usage is TRBJ1-1, with a weak D call TRBD1 (6 bases). The V gene's germline CDR1 is SGHTA and CDR2 FQGNSA. There are 16 residues in the CDR3. V was shortened by 5 bases and J by 4 bases, with 20 bases between the two germline ends. Here the CDR3 reads CASSLRRGGGGTEAFF. The DNA of the CDR3 is TGTGCCAGCAGCCTCAGGCGTGGGGGAGGGGGCACTGAAGCTTTCTTT.

The chain uses TRBV7-2 and TRBJ1-2; no clear D. The CDR3 covers 12 residues. CDR1 is SGHTA, CDR2 FQGNSA, per germline. Trimming stripped 8 bases from V and 6 bases from J, with 13 bases between. In DNA, the CDR3 is TGTGCCAGCGGACCCTCTTACAATGGCTACACCTTC. Translated: CASGPSYNGYTF.

The V call is TRBV5-1, the J call TRBJ1-6; possibly TRBD1 for D (5 bases). Trimming shortened V by 5 bases and J by 10 bases, and 13 bases separated the two germline ends. This CDR3 is 13 amino acids long. Germline V lookup: CDR1 SGHRS, CDR2 YFSETQ. The CDR3 DNA is TGCGCCAGCAGGACGGGGGGAGAATCACCCCTCCACTTT. This sequence encodes CASRTGGESPLHF.

The chain couples TRBV5-1 to TRBJ2-7; 14 bases line up with TRBD2. The CDR3 has 16 amino acids. Germline values: CDR1 SGHRS, CDR2 YFSETQ. V was pared by 1 base and J by 2 bases, with 2 bases of the junction left unmatched. CDR3: CASSLSTSGGAYEQYF. CDR3 coding DNA: TGCGCCAGCAGCTTGTCGACTAGCGGGGGGGCCTACGAGCAGTACTTC. Combining the CDR3 with reference TRBV5-1 and TRBJ2-7 gives the whole variable domain KAGVTQTPRYLIKTRGQQVTLSCSPISGHRSVSWYQQTPGQGLQFLFEYFSETQRNKGNFPGRFSGRQFSNSRSEMNVSTLELGDSALYLCASSLSTSGGAYEQYFGPGTRLTVT.

This clone was observed a single time. The chain combines TRBV7-8 with TRBJ2-2, with 7 bases identical to TRBD1. CDR1 is SGHVS, CDR2 FQNEAQ, per germline. J lost 2 bases, V lost 6 bases, and 9 bases had no gene match. The CDR3 has 16 residues. CDR3 amino acids: CASSSTGQINTGELFF. The CDR3 nucleotides are TGTGCCAGCAGTTCCACGGGACAGATAAACACCGGGGAGCTGTTTTTT.

The chain employs TRBV4-3 and TRBJ1-4, with D perhaps matching TRBD1 (5 bases). Per germline, CDR1 LGHNA and CDR2 YSLEER. The germline V and J ends were trimmed by 0 bases and 7 bases, with 12 bases remaining between them. This CDR3 contains 15 residues. The CDR3 protein is CASSQDPQGAEKLFF. For the CDR3, the DNA is TGCGCCAGCAGCCAAGATCCGCAGGGAGCTGAAAAACTGTTTTTT.

The table lists this clone with a few counts. V gene TRBV7-9 combines with J gene TRBJ1-5; tentatively, D is TRBD1 (5 bases). Germline V gene data show CDR1 as SEHNR and CDR2 as FQNEAQ (reference sequence). This CDR3 is 14 amino acids long. The V end lost 4 bases, the J end lost 1 base, and 8 bases lay between the germline ends. The CDR3 DNA is TGTGCCAGCAGCTCCCAGGGAAGCAATCAGCCCCAGCATTTT. Residues: CASSSQGSNQPQHF.

The chain uses TRBV5-1 and TRBJ2-7; TRBD2 matches 7 bases. The CDR3 runs 13 residues. V was clipped by 5 bases and J by 4 bases; unmatched bases: 6. Germline V gene data show CDR1 as SGHRS and CDR2 as YFSETQ. The CDR3 spells CASRVAGEYEQYF. CDR3 nucleotides: TGCGCCAGCAGGGTCGCGGGGGAATACGAGCAGTACTTC.

The V and J genes are TRBV6-5 and TRBJ2-5, with TRBD2 as a possible D gene (5 bases). CDR3 length: 11 residues. The V and J ends lost 6 bases and 5 bases respectively, with 7 bases between them. Per germline, CDR1 MNHEY and CDR2 SVGAGI. The CDR3 sequence: CASRGSETQYF. The CDR3 DNA reads TGTGCCAGCAGGGGGAGCGAGACCCAGTACTTC.